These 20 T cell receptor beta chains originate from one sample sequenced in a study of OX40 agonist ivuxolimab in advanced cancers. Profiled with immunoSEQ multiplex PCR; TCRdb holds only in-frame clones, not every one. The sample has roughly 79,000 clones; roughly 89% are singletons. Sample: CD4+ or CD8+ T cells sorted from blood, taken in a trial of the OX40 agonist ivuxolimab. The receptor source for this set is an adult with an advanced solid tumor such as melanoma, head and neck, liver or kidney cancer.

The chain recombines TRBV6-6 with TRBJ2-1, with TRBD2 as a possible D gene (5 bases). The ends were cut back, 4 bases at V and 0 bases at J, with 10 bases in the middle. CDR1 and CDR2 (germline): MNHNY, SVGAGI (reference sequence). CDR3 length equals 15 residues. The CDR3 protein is CASSWRAGSYNEQFF. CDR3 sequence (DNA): TGTGCCAGCAGTTGGCGGGCGGGCTCCTACAATGAGCAGTTCTTC.

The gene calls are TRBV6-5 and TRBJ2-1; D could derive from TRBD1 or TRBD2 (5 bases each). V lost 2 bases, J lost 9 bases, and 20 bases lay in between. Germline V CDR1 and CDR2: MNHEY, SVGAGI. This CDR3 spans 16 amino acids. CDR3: CASSYGGAVSGGEQFF. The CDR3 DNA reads TGTGCCAGCAGTTACGGGGGAGCGGTTAGTGGGGGTGAGCAGTTCTTC.

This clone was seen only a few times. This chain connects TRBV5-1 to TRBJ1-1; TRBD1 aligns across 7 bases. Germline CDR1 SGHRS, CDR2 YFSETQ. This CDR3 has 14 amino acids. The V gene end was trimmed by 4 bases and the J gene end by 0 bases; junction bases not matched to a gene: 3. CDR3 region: CASSPGQMNTEAFF. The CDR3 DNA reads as TGCGCCAGCAGCCCGGGACAGATGAACACTGAAGCTTTCTTT.

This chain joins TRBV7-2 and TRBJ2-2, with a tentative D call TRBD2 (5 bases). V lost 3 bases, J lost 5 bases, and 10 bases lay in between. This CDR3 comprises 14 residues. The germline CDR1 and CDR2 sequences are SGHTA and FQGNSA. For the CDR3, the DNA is TGTGCCAGCAGCTTCGAGGGTGGGACCGGGGAGCTGTTTTTT. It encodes CASSFEGGTGELFF.

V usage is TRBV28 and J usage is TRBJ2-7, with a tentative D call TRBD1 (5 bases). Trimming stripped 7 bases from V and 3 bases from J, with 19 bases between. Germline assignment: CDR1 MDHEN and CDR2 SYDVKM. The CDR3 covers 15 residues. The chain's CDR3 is CASTSYRFRNYEQYF. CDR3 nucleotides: TGTGCCAGCACCTCCTACAGGTTTAGGAACTACGAGCAGTACTTC.

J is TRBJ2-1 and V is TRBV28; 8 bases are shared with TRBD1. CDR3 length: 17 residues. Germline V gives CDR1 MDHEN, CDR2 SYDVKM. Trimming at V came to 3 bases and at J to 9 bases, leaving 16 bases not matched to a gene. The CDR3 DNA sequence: TGTGCCAGCAGTTTGGACGTCGGACAGGGACACATGGGTGAGCAGTTCTTC. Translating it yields CASSLDVGQGHMGEQFF.

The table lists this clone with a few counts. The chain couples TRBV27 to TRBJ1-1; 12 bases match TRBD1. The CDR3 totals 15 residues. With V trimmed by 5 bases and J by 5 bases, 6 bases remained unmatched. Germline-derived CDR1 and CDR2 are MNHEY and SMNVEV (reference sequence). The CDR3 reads CASSLRDRGRTEAFF. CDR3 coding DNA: TGTGCCAGCAGTCTCCGGGACAGGGGGCGGACTGAAGCTTTCTTT.

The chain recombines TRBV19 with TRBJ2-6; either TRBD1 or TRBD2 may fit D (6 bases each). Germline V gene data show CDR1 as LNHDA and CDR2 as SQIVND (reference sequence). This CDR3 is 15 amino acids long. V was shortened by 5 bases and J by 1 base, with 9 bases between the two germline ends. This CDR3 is CASSGGGSGANVLTF. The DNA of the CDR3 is TGTGCCAGTAGTGGAGGGGGGTCTGGGGCCAACGTCCTGACTTTC.

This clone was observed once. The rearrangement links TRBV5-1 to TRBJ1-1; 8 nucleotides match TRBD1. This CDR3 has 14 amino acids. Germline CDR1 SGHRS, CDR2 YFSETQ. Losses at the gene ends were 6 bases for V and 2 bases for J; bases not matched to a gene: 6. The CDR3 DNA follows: TGCGCCAGCAACATCGGACAGGGCAACACTGAAGCTTTCTTT. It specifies CASNIGQGNTEAFF.

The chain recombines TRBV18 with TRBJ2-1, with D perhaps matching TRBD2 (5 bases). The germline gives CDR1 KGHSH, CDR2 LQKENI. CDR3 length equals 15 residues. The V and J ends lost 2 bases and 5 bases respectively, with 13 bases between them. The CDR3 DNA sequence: TGTGCCAGCTCACCAAGCCAAACTAGACACAATGAGCAGTTCTTC. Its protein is CASSPSQTRHNEQFF.

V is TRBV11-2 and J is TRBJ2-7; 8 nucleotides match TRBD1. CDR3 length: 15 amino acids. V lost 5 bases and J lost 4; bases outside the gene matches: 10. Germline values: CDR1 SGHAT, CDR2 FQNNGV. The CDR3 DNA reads TGTGCCAGCAGCCGCGGGGCAGGGGGCGTTTACGAGCAGTACTTC. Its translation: CASSRGAGGVYEQYF.

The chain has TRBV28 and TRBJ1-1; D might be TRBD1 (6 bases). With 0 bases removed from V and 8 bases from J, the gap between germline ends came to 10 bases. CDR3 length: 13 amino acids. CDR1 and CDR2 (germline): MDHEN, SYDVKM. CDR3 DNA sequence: TGTGCCAGCAGTTTATGGGGGCAGGGGGAAGCTTTCTTT. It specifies CASSLWGQGEAFF.

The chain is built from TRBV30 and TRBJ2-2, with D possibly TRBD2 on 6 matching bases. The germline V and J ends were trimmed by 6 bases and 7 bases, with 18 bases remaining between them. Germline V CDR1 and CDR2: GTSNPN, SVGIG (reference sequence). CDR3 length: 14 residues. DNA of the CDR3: TGTGCCTGTCCAGACCGGGAGCTTGGCGGGGAGCTGTTTTTT. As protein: CACPDRELGGELFF. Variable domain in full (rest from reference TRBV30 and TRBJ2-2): SQTIHQWPATLVQPVGSPLSLECTVEGTSNPNLYWYRQAAGRGLQLLFYSVGIGQISSEVPQNLSASRPQDRQFILSSKKLLLSDSGFYLCACPDRELGGELFFGEGSRLTVL.

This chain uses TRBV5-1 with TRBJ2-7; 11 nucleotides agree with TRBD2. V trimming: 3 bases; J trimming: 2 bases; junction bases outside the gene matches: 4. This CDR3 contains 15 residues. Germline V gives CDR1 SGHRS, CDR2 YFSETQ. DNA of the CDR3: TGCGCCAGCAGCTCGGGACTAGCGGTTACCTACGAGCAGTACTTC. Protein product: CASSSGLAVTYEQYF.

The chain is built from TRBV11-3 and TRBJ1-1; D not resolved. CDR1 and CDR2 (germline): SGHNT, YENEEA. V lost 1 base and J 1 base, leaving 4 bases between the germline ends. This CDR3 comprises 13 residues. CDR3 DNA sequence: TGTGCCAGCAGCTTAGTCGGGAACACTGAAGCTTTCTTT. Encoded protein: CASSLVGNTEAFF.

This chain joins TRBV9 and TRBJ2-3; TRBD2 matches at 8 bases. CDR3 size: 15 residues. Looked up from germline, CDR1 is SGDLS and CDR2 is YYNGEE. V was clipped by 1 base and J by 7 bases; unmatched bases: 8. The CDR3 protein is CASSVTREGQNTQYF. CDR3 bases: TGTGCCAGCAGCGTAACCCGGGAGGGTCAGAATACGCAGTATTTT.

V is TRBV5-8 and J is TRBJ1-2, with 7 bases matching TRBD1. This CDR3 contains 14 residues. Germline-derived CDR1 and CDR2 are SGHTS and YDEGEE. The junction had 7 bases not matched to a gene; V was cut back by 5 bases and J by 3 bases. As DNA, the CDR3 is TGTGCCAGCAGTAAAAGACAGGGTTACTATGGCTACACCTTC. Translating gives CASSKRQGYYGYTF.

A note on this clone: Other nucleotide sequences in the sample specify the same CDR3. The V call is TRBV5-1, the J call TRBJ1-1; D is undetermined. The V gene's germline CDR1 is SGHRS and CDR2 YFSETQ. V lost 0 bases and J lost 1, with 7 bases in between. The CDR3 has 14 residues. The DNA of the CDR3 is TGCGCCAGCAGCTTGGATCGGGGGAACACTGAAGCTTTCTTT. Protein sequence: CASSLDRGNTEAFF.

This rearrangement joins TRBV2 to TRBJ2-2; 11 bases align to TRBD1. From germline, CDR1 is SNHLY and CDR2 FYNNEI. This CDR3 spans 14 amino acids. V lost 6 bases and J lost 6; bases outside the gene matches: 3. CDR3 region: CASRGTGGAGELFF. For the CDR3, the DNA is TGTGCCAGCAGAGGGACAGGGGGAGCCGGGGAGCTGTTTTTT.

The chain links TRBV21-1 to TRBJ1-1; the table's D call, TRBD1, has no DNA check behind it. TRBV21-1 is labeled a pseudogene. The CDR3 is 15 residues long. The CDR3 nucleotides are TGTGCCAGCCCCAGGGGGATACTAATGAACACTGAAGCTTTCTTT. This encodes CASPRGILMNTEAFF.